Below, 3 T cell receptor beta chains from the same sample are listed, as sequenced in a study of cytomegalovirus exposure and HLA in healthy donors. Both 60 Vbeta primers and 13 Jbeta primers went into the PCR. Here immunoSEQ multiplex PCR was the method, and the copy in TCRdb shows in-frame clones only, minus some. The repertoire holds 95,000 to 130,000 clones, with 55% to 65% as singletons. The source material was PBMCs. The source of these receptors is a woman aged 40 to 55 in good health and CMV-seropositive.

V gene TRBV4-3 combines with J gene TRBJ1-4, with D hard to call. Germline V gene sequence: CDR1 LGHNA, CDR2 YSLEER. The CDR3 runs 14 residues. Trimming stripped 4 bases from V and 8 bases from J, with 14 bases between. In nucleotides, the CDR3 is TGCGCCAGCAGCCGAGGAGGCCCGGGCGAAAAACTGTTTTTT. Its protein is CASSRGGPGEKLFF.

The chain couples TRBV28 to TRBJ1-4; tentatively, D is TRBD1 (5 bases). The CDR3 is 16 residues long. Germline CDR1 reads MDHEN; CDR2 reads SYDVKM. The ends were cut back, 4 bases at V and 7 bases at J, with 19 bases in the middle. CDR3 nucleotides: TGTGCCAGCAGTTGTAGGTACAGGAGGGGTTGTGAAAAACTGTTTTTT. It codes for CASSCRYRRGCEKLFF.

CDR3 in amino acids: CASSLESIGNTIYF. The CDR3 nucleotides read TGTGCCAGCAGCCTCGAGAGTATTGGAAACACCATATATTTT. The V gene is TRBV4-2, the J gene TRBJ1-3; no clear D. CDR3 length equals 14 residues. V lost 4 bases and J lost 3, with 10 bases in between. Germline lookup yields CDR1 LGHNA and CDR2 YNFKEQ.